This record looks at one T cell receptor beta chain sequence and its context. Its antigen remains unidentified. PCR was performed using 60 Vbeta and 13 Jbeta primers. Clones were sequenced by immunoSEQ multiplex PCR, and TCRdb holds only the in-frame ones, with some missing. The repertoire includes approximately 190,000 clones, more than 70% of them detected once, and less than 2% sits in the top ten. These data belong to a study of cytomegalovirus exposure and HLA in healthy donors. General study findings and limits: Versus the 666-donor mean, an Asian-associated ancestry cluster reportedly showed fewer N-insertions in a later analysis.

CDR3 length: 14 amino acids. Germline V gene data show CDR1 as SEHNR and CDR2 as FQNEAQ (reference sequence). With 5 bases removed from V and 1 base from J, the gap between germline ends came to 9 bases. The clonotype was recovered from a man aged 35 to 55 in good health and CMV-seropositive. The gene calls are TRBV7-9 and TRBJ2-1, with D maybe TRBD2 (5 bases). The sequencing sample was made of PBMCs. The CDR3 protein is CASSPERSYNEQFF. The DNA of the CDR3 is TGTGCCAGCAGCCCTGAGCGGTCCTACAATGAGCAGTTCTTC.